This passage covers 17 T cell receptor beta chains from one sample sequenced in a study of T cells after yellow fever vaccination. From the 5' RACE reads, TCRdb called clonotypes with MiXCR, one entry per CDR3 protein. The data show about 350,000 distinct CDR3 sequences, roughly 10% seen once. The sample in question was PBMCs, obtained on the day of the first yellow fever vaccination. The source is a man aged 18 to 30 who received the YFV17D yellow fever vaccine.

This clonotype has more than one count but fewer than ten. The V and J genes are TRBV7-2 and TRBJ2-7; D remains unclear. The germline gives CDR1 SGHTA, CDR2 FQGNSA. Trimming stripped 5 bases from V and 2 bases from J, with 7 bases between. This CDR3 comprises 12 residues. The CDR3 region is CASSLPTYEQYF. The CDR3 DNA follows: TGTGCCAGCAGCCTCCCAACCTACGAGCAGTACTTC.

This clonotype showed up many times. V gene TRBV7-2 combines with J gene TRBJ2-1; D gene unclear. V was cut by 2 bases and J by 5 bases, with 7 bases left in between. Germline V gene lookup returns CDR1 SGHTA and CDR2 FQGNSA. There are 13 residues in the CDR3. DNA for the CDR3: TGTGCCAGCAGCTTATCCAGAAACAATGAGCAGTTCTTC. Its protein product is CASSLSRNNEQFF. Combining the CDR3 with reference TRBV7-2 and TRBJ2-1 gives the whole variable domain GAGVSQSPSNKVTEKGKDVELRCDPISGHTALYWYRQSLGQGLEFLIYFQGNSAPDKSGLPSDRFSAERTGGSVSTLTIQRTQQEDSAVYLCASSLSRNNEQFFGPGTRLTVL.

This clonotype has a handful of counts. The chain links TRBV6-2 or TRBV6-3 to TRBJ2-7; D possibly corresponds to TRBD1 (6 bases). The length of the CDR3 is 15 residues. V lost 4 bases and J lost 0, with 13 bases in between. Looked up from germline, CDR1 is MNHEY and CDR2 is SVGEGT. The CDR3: CASSLSTGSSYEQYF. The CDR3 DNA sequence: TGTGCCAGCAGTTTGTCGACAGGAAGCTCCTACGAGCAGTACTTC.

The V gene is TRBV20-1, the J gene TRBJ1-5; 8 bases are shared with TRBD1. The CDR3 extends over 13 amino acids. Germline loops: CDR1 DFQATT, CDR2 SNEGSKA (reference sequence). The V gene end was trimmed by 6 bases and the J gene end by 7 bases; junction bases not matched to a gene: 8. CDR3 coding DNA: TGCAGTGCCAGGGGGCCCATTGGCCAGCCCCAGCATTTT. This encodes CSARGPIGQPQHF.

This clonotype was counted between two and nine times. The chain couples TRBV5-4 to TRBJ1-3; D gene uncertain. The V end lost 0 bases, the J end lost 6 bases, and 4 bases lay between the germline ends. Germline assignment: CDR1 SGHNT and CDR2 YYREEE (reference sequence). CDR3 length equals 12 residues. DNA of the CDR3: TGTGCCAGCAGCTTGGGGGAAAACACCATATATTTT. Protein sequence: CASSLGENTIYF.

The CDR3 sequence is CASSYRGARNEQFF. The CDR3 DNA follows: TGTGCCAGCAGTTACCGGGGGGCTCGGAATGAGCAGTTCTTC. The V gene is TRBV6-5, the J gene TRBJ2-1; weak D call: TRBD2 (7 bases). The CDR3 contains 14 residues. In germline, CDR1 is MNHEY, CDR2 SVGAGI. V lost 2 bases to trimming and J lost 7 bases, with 12 bases between them.

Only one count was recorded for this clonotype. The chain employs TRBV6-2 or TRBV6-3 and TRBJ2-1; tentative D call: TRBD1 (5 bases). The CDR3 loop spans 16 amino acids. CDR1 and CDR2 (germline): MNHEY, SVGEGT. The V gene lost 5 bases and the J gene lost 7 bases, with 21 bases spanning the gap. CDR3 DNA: TGTGCCAGCAGTGCACGAGGACATGGAAGACGGAATGAGCAGTTCTTC. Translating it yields CASSARGHGRRNEQFF.

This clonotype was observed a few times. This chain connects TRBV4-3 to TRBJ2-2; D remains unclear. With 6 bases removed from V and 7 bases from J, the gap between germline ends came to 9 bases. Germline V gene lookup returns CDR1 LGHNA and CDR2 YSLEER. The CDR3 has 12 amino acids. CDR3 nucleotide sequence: TGCGCCAGCAGGTCGGACGGCGGGGAGCTGTTTTTT. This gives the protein CASRSDGGELFF.

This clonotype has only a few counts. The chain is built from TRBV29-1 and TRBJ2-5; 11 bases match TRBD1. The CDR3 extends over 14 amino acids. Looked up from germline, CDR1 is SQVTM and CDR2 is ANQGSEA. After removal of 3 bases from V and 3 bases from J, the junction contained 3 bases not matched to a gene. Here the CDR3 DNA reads TGCAGCGTTGACCGGACAGGGGGCGAAGAGACCCAGTACTTC. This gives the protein CSVDRTGGEETQYF.

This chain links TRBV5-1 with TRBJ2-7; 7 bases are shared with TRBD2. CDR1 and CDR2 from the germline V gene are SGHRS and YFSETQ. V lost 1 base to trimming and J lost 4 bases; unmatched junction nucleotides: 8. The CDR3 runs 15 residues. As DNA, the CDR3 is TGCGCCAGCAGCTTGTGGGGGGGGTCGGCGTACGAGCAGTACTTC. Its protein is CASSLWGGSAYEQYF.

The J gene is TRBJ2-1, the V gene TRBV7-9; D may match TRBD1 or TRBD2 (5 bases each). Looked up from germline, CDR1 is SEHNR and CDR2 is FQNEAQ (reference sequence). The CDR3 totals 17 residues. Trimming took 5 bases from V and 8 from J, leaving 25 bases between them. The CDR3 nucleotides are TGTGCCAGCAGCCCAAGTTTCCGGGACCACCCCATGGATGAGCAGTTCTTC. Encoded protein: CASSPSFRDHPMDEQFF.

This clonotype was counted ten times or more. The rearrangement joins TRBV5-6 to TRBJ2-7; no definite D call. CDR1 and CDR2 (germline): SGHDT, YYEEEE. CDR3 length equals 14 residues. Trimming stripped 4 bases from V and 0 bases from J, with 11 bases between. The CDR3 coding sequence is TGTGCCAGCAGCCTAGGCCAGCGCTCCTACGAGCAGTACTTC. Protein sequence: CASSLGQRSYEQYF.

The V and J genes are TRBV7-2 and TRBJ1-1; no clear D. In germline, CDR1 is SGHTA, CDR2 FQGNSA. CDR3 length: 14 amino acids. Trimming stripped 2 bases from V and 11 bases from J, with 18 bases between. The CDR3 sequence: CASSLRELTRSAFF. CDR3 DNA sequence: TGTGCCAGCAGCTTACGAGAGCTAACCAGGTCGGCTTTCTTT.

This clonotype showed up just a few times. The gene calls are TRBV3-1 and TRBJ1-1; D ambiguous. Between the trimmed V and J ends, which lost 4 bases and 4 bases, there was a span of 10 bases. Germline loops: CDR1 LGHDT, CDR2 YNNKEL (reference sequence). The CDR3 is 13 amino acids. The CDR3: CASSPFGVTEAFF. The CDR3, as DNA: TGTGCCAGCAGCCCCTTCGGGGTCACTGAAGCTTTCTTT.

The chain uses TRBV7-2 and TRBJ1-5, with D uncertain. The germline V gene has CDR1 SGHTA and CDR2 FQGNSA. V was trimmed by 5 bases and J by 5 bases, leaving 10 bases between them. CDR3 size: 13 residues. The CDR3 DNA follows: TGTGCCAGCAGCGAAACCAACTATCAGCCCCAGCATTTT. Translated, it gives CASSETNYQPQHF.

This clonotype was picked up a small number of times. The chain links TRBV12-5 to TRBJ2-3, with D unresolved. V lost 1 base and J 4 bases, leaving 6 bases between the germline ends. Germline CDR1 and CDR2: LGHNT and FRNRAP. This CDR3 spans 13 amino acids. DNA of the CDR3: TGTGCTAGTGGTTTGGGCCGGGCAGATACGCAGTATTTT. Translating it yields CASGLGRADTQYF.

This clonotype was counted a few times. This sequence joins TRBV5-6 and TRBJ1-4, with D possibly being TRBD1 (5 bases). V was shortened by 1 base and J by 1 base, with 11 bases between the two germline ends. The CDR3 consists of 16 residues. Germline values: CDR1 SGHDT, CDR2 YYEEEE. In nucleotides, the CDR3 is TGTGCCAGCAGCTTGTTTAGGGGCCGAACTAATGAAAAACTGTTTTTT. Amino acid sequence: CASSLFRGRTNEKLFF.